The sequence of this T cell receptor (beta chain) was determined in a study of T cell responses to AZD1222 COVID-19 vaccine. Study findings and constraints: The donors showed a predominance of white British ancestry and of females, with possible underestimation of clonal diversity.

Generated by immunoSEQ multiplex PCR, the TCRdb table keeps only in-frame clones and is missing some. The sample holds about 110,000 clones; about nine tenths are singletons and the top ten take about 3%. As for this clone: The target antigen is unknown.

The clonotype was recovered from an adult in good health. Here the sequenced sample was peripheral blood, taken on day 0 of MenACWY control vaccination.

The CDR3 region has the DNA TGTGCCAGCAGCCGGGACAGGGCGCAAGAGACCCAGTACTTC. Translating it yields CASSRDRAQETQYF. The rearrangement links TRBV5-4 to TRBJ2-5; 9 nucleotides agree with TRBD1. There are 14 residues in the CDR3. V dropped 4 bases and J dropped 2; count of bases not matched to a gene: 3. Per germline, CDR1 SGHNT and CDR2 YYREEE (reference sequence).